One sample yielded the 28 T cell receptor beta chains listed below, sequenced in a study of Graves' ophthalmopathy and Graves' hyperthyroidism. Amplified TCR beta CDR3 regions were obtained using RNA transcripts as template. A first-round RT-PCR used HTBI primers, followed by a second-round multiplex PCR. TCRdb independently ran MiXCR on the multiplex PCR reads; one entry per CDR3 protein. This table has some 160,000 distinct CDR3 sequences, just under 40% appearing once. The sample taken for sequencing was peripheral blood. These TCRs come from a man younger than 40 with Graves' ophthalmopathy.

This clonotype showed up many times. The chain combines TRBV11-3 with TRBJ2-2, with D possibly TRBD2 on 5 matching bases. Germline lookup yields CDR1 SGHNT and CDR2 YENEEA. The CDR3 runs to 15 residues. Trimming shortened V by 3 bases and J by 3 bases, and 11 bases separated the two germline ends. The CDR3 nucleotides are TGTGCCAGCAGCTTGGACTCCCCCTACACCGGGGAGCTGTTTTTT. Translated, it gives CASSLDSPYTGELFF. Full variable domain (rest looked up from reference TRBV11-3 and TRBJ2-2): EAGVVQSPRYKIIEKKQPVAFWCNPISGHNTLYWYLQNLGQGPELLIRYENEEAVDDSQLPKDRFSAERLKGVDSTLKIQPAELGDSAVYLCASSLDSPYTGELFFGEGSRLTVL.

This clonotype was picked up many times. The chain has TRBV19 and TRBJ2-7; D gene ambiguous. The V gene lost 10 bases and the J gene lost 1 base, with 11 bases spanning the gap. The CDR3 is made up of 12 amino acids. The germline gives CDR1 LNHDA, CDR2 SQIVND (reference sequence). As DNA, the CDR3 is TGTGCCACCCTGGACGGTTCCTACGAGCAGTACTTC. Translating it yields CATLDGSYEQYF. Based on the CDR3 plus reference TRBV19 and TRBJ2-7, the full variable domain is DGGITQSPKYLFRKEGQNVTLSCEQNLNHDAMYWYRQDPGQGLRLIYYSQIVNDFQKGDIAEGYSVSREKKESFPLTVTSAQKNPTAFYLCATLDGSYEQYFGPGTRLTVT.

This clonotype came up many times. The chain combines TRBV4-2 with TRBJ2-5, with D tentatively TRBD2 (5 bases). CDR1 is LGHNA and CDR2 is YNFKEQ in the germline V gene. The ends were cut back, 0 bases at V and 4 bases at J, with 15 bases in the middle. There are 16 residues in the CDR3. The CDR3 region has the DNA TGTGCCAGCAGCCAAGATCTTAGCGCCCAGCGAGAGACCCAGTACTTC. Translating gives CASSQDLSAQRETQYF.

This clonotype was seen at least ten times. The chain uses TRBV2 and TRBJ2-7; TRBD1 aligns across 8 bases. This CDR3 is built from 13 residues. Trimming removed 8 bases from V and 1 base from J; junction bases left unmatched: 4. Germline loops: CDR1 SNHLY, CDR2 FYNNEI. CDR3 amino acids: CASRTGRSYEQYF. DNA of the CDR3: TGTGCCAGCCGGACAGGGCGGTCCTACGAGCAGTACTTC. The full variable domain, in which reference TRBV2 and TRBJ2-7 provide the parts outside the CDR3, is EPEVTQTPSHQVTQMGQEVILRCVPISNHLYFYWYRQILGQKVEFLVSFYNNEISEKSEIFDDQFSVERPDGSNFTLKIRSTKLEDSAMYFCASRTGRSYEQYFGPGTRLTVT.

This clonotype has at least ten counts. The J gene is TRBJ1-2, the V gene TRBV11-2; D is perhaps TRBD1 (5 bases). This CDR3 has 14 amino acids. V lost 3 bases, J lost 6 bases, and 14 bases lay in between. The germline V gene encodes CDR1 SGHAT and CDR2 FQNNGV. CDR3 sequence (DNA): TGTGCCAGCAGCTTTTCAGGGAGGGGAGATGGCTACACCTTC. It specifies CASSFSGRGDGYTF.

Many counts were recorded for this clonotype. CDR3 protein: CASSQRSLSAGELFF. CDR3 bases: TGTGCCAGCAGCCAGAGGAGCCTTTCAGCCGGGGAGCTGTTTTTT. The gene calls are TRBV11-3 and TRBJ2-2; the D is unclear. Germline-derived CDR1 and CDR2 are SGHNT and YENEEA. Deletions cut 5 bases from V and 6 bases from J, with 16 bases between. The CDR3 totals 15 residues.

This clonotype has at least ten counts. This CDR3 is CASRPSRGNNSPLHF. CDR3 DNA: TGTGCCAGCAGACCCAGCAGGGGGAATAATTCACCCCTCCACTTT. The chain recombines TRBV19 with TRBJ1-6; 7 bases align to TRBD1. The CDR3 is 15 amino acids. The germline gives CDR1 LNHDA, CDR2 SQIVND (reference sequence). V shed 9 bases and J 5 bases; nucleotides not matched to a gene: 10.

In its sample, this clonotype was seen many times. This chain uses TRBV27 with TRBJ2-5; D may be TRBD1 (5 bases). CDR1 and CDR2 from the germline V gene are MNHEY and SMNVEV (reference sequence). The CDR3 length is 15 residues. V was trimmed by 1 base and J by 5 bases, leaving 14 bases between them. The CDR3 here is CASSLWSGSGETQYF. The DNA of the CDR3 is TGTGCCAGCAGTTTATGGTCAGGGTCCGGGGAGACCCAGTACTTC.

This chain links TRBV6-2 or TRBV6-3 with TRBJ1-2, with 9 nucleotides matching TRBD1. V shed 4 bases and J 2 bases; nucleotides not matched to a gene: 14. CDR1 MNHEY and CDR2 SVGEGT come from the germline V gene. The CDR3 is 18 amino acids. The CDR3 sequence is CASSSIPGQGSQNYGYTF. As DNA, the CDR3 is TGTGCCAGCAGTTCAATTCCGGGACAGGGCTCCCAGAACTATGGCTACACCTTC.

This clonotype was observed many times. The rearrangement uses TRBV4-1 and TRBJ2-5; TRBD2 might be the D (7 bases). The CDR3 is 16 amino acids. From germline, CDR1 is MGHRA and CDR2 YSYEKL. V lost 0 bases, J lost 4 bases, and 15 bases lay in between. The CDR3 reads CASSQEGGRGPETQYF. The DNA for the CDR3 is TGCGCCAGCAGCCAAGAAGGCGGGCGGGGGCCAGAGACCCAGTACTTC.

This clonotype appeared many times. The gene calls are TRBV5-1 and TRBJ2-6; D remains unclear. Germline V gene data show CDR1 as SGHRS and CDR2 as YFSETQ. V gave up 2 bases and J gave up 1 base, with 4 bases separating them. The CDR3 is 14 residues long. The CDR3 DNA reads as TGCGCCAGCAGCTTAAGGTCTGGGGCCAACGTCCTGACTTTC. Translating it yields CASSLRSGANVLTF.

CDR3 loop: CATSRERTGYEQYF. CDR3 nucleotide sequence: TGTGCCACCAGCAGGGAAAGGACAGGCTACGAGCAGTACTTC. V usage is TRBV15 and J usage is TRBJ2-7; TRBD1 matches at 7 bases. V gave up 3 bases and J gave up 3 bases; unmatched junction bases: 5. There are 14 residues in the CDR3. The germline V gene encodes CDR1 LNHNV and CDR2 YYDKDF (reference sequence).

The chain has TRBV6-2 or TRBV6-3 and TRBJ2-7, with D possibly matching TRBD2 (5 bases). The V gene's germline CDR1 is MNHEY and CDR2 SVGEGT. Trimming took 5 bases from V and 0 from J, leaving 14 bases between them. The CDR3 has 15 residues. The CDR3 protein is CASSRGLTGSYEQYF. The DNA of the CDR3 is TGTGCCAGCAGTCGCGGACTTACCGGCTCCTACGAGCAGTACTTC.

CDR3 sequence: CASSPSPGTGSQPQHF. CDR3 DNA sequence: TGTGCCAGCAGCCCAAGTCCCGGGACAGGGAGTCAGCCCCAGCATTTT. This sequence joins TRBV11-2 and TRBJ1-5; 9 nucleotides line up with TRBD1. The J segment lost 6 bases and the V segment lost 5 bases, leaving 11 bases of the junction unmatched. The CDR3 consists of 16 residues. CDR1 SGHAT and CDR2 FQNNGV come from the germline V gene.

This chain joins TRBV30 and TRBJ1-1; possible D gene TRBD1, 5 bases. The length of the CDR3 is 13 residues. Between the trimmed V and J ends, which lost 0 bases and 7 bases, there was a span of 12 bases. Germline lookup yields CDR1 GTSNPN and CDR2 SVGIG (reference sequence). The CDR3 DNA is TGTGCCTGGAGTGTGGGAATGGGGCATGAAGCTTTCTTT. This encodes CAWSVGMGHEAFF.

This chain connects TRBV6-2 or TRBV6-3 to TRBJ2-7; 8 nucleotides agree with TRBD2. Germline V CDR1 and CDR2: MNHEY, SVGEGT. The junction had 17 bases not matched to a gene; V was cut back by 10 bases and J by 6 bases. This CDR3 comprises 15 residues. DNA for the CDR3: TGTGCCACCTCGAGACCAGCGGGAGAGATTTTCGAGCAGTACTTC. Its protein product is CATSRPAGEIFEQYF.

The chain is built from TRBV10-1 and TRBJ1-2, with no clear D. V lost 4 bases and J lost 1, with 7 bases in between. Germline CDR1 WNHNN, CDR2 SYGVQD (reference sequence). CDR3 length: 13 residues. As DNA, the CDR3 is TGCGCCAGCAGTGCGGCCGTTAACTATGGCTACACCTTC. Protein sequence: CASSAAVNYGYTF.

This clonotype has a handful of counts. The rearrangement uses TRBV7-2 and TRBJ1-2, with TRBD1 as a possible D gene (5 bases). Germline CDR1 SGHTA, CDR2 FQGNSA. There are 15 residues in the CDR3. With 0 bases removed from V and 6 bases from J, the gap between germline ends came to 14 bases. This chain's CDR3 is CASSLASRPGHGYTF. The CDR3 DNA reads as TGTGCCAGCAGCTTAGCCAGCCGGCCGGGGCATGGCTACACCTTC.

This clonotype was seen ten or more times. The chain carries TRBV12-3 or TRBV12-4 and TRBJ1-5; D unresolved. This CDR3 spans 14 amino acids. With 3 bases removed from V and 7 bases from J, the gap between germline ends came to 13 bases. CDR3 sequence (DNA): TGTGCCAGCAGTTTTGAGGGTGTAAGGCAGCCCCAGCATTTT. This gives the protein CASSFEGVRQPQHF.

This clonotype was detected many times. The chain employs TRBV19 and TRBJ2-5, with TRBD1 matching over 8 bases. In germline, CDR1 is LNHDA, CDR2 SQIVND (reference sequence). After removal of 5 bases from V and 2 bases from J, the junction contained 4 bases not matched to a gene. The CDR3 is made up of 14 amino acids. The DNA for the CDR3 is TGTGCCAGTAGTCCGACAGGGGAACAAGAGACCCAGTACTTC. It is translated as CASSPTGEQETQYF.

This clonotype was detected ten times or more. This sequence joins TRBV12-3 or TRBV12-4 and TRBJ2-7; D remains unclear. Trimming took 3 bases from V and 5 from J, leaving 8 bases between them. There are 12 residues in the CDR3. In DNA form, the CDR3 reads TGTGCCAGCAGTTTGTTAGGGCACGAGCAGTACTTC. It codes for CASSLLGHEQYF.

J is TRBJ2-5 and V is TRBV12-5, with 7 bases that match TRBD2. V shed 7 bases and J 5 bases; nucleotides not matched to a gene: 13. Germline V lookup: CDR1 LGHNT, CDR2 FRNRAP. CDR3 length: 15 residues. CDR3 DNA: TGTGCTAGTGCCATGTTGGCGGGAGCGGTGGAGACCCAGTACTTC. Its protein product is CASAMLAGAVETQYF.

The CDR3 DNA reads as TGTGCCAGCAGCTCAGGATTTGATAATTCACCCCTCCACTTT. This sequence encodes CASSSGFDNSPLHF. The chain recombines TRBV7-2 with TRBJ1-6; D remains ambiguous. Germline-derived CDR1 and CDR2 are SGHTA and FQGNSA. Trimming cost V 4 bases and J 5 bases, with 9 bases left between them. The CDR3 contains 14 residues.

This clonotype was counted only a few times. J is TRBJ2-7 and V is TRBV28; D is undetermined. Between the trimmed V and J ends, which lost 7 bases and 3 bases, there was a span of 10 bases. The CDR3 is 12 residues long. CDR1 and CDR2 from the germline V gene are MDHEN and SYDVKM. CDR3 bases: TGTGCCAGCATGACACGGCACTACGAGCAGTACTTC. It is translated as CASMTRHYEQYF.

The V gene is TRBV19, the J gene TRBJ1-5; D uncertain. The V and J ends lost 7 bases and 6 bases respectively, with 16 bases between them. The CDR3 loop spans 14 amino acids. Germline assignment: CDR1 LNHDA and CDR2 SQIVND (reference sequence). CDR3 in DNA: TGTGCCAGTACCACTAAGATTAGGGTTCAGCCCCAGCATTTT. Protein sequence: CASTTKIRVQPQHF.

This chain links TRBV20-1 with TRBJ2-5; no definite D call. The CDR3 is 13 amino acids. From germline, CDR1 is DFQATT and CDR2 SNEGSKA (reference sequence). V dropped 6 bases and J dropped 5 bases, with 16 bases sitting between them. The CDR3 nucleotides read TGCAGTGCCCTCCGACCCTCGCAGGAGACCCAGTACTTC. This translates into CSALRPSQETQYF.

Ten or more counts support this clonotype. This chain links TRBV6-5 with TRBJ1-2; tentatively, D is TRBD1 (5 bases). V was clipped by 4 bases and J by 0 bases, with 18 bases between them. Germline assignment: CDR1 MNHEY and CDR2 SVGAGI. The CDR3 is made up of 17 amino acids. The CDR3 sequence: CASSSVGAGSANYGYTF. The CDR3 bases are TGTGCCAGCAGTTCCGTCGGGGCAGGGTCTGCTAACTATGGCTACACCTTC.

V gene TRBV12-3 or TRBV12-4 combines with J gene TRBJ2-2; 8 nucleotides line up with TRBD2. Trimming took 3 bases from V and 3 from J; bases not matched to a gene: 9. This CDR3 is built from 17 residues. The CDR3 region is CASSLISGVWDTGELFF. The CDR3 DNA reads as TGTGCCAGCAGTTTGATTAGCGGGGTATGGGACACCGGGGAGCTGTTTTTT.